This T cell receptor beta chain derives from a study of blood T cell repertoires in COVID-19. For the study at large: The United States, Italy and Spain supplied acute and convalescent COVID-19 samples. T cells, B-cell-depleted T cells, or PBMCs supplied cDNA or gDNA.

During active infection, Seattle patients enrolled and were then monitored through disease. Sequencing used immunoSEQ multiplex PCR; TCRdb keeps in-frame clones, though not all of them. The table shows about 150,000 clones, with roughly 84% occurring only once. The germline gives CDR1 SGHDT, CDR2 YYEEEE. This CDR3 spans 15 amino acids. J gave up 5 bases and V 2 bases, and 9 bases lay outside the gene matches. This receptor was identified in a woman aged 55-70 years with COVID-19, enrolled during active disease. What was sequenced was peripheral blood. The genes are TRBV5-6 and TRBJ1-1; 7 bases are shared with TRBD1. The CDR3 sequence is CASSFTGDGGTEAFF. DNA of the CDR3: TGTGCCAGCAGCTTTACAGGGGACGGTGGGACTGAAGCTTTCTTT.